This T cell receptor beta chain was observed in a study of vaccination and CD4 T cells after COVID-19. Study in general: For each participant, vaccination comprised two doses of either the BNT162b2 or the mRNA-1273 vaccine.

Concerning this clonotype: As yet, its antigen is unknown.

Germline V CDR1 and CDR2: LGHNA, YSLEER. The CDR3 spans 16 residues. The trim removed 0 bases at V and 6 bases at J, leaving 6 bases unmatched. Treatment noted: roughly nine-day PBMC culture with coronavirus spike peptide pools or control peptides (ViraFEST assay). Sequencing of DNA taken from cultured CD4+ T cells relied on the Oncomine TCR Beta short-read assay. TCRdb re-derived calls from the PCR reads in MiXCR, one entry per CDR3 protein. This table holds about 18,000 distinct CDR3 sequences, approximately 46% found once. This clonotype was sampled from a human donor who had recovered from COVID-19. The rearrangement joins TRBV4-3 to TRBJ2-2, with 8 bases fitting TRBD1. The specimen was CD4+ T cells from blood, cultured in vitro, collected before SARS-CoV-2 vaccination. The CDR3 DNA sequence: TGCGCCAGCAGCCAAGATCCGGCAGGGGGCTCCGGGGAGCTGTTTTTT. Translated: CASSQDPAGGSGELFF.